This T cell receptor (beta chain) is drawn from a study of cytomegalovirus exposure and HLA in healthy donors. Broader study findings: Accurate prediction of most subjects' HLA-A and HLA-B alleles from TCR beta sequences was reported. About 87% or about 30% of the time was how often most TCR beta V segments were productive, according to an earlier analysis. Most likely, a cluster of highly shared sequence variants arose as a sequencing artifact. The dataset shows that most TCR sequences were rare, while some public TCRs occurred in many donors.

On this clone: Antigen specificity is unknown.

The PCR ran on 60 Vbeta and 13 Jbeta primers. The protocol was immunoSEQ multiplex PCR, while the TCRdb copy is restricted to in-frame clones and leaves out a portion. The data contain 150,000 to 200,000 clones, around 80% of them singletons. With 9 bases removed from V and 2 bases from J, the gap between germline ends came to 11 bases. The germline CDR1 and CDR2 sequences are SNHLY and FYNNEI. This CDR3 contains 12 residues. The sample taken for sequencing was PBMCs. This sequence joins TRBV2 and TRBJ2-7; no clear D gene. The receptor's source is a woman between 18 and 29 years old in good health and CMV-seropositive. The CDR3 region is CASRSPAYEQYF. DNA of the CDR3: TGTGCCAGTCGGTCTCCCGCCTACGAGCAGTACTTC.